The 8 T cell receptor beta chains below were found in one sample sequenced in a study of T cell changes during pregnancy in multiple sclerosis. Method: immunoSEQ multiplex PCR; TCRdb's copy keeps in-frame clones and lacks some. The data show roughly 64,000 clones, with approximately 96% seen just once and around 2.5% held by the top ten. Sequenced here: CD8+ T cells from peripheral blood mononuclear cells, sampled after pregnancy. The receptors shown here come from a female donor with multiple sclerosis, enrolled in a pregnancy study.

The chain joins TRBV2 to TRBJ2-3; D may be TRBD2 (6 bases). This CDR3 has 15 amino acids. CDR1 and CDR2 from the germline V gene are SNHLY and FYNNEI. V was cut by 4 bases and J by 3 bases, with 14 bases left in between. The DNA of the CDR3 is TGTGCCAGCAGTGTCCGGGAGATGGGGACAGATACGCAGTATTTT. Its translation is CASSVREMGTDTQYF.

The V call is TRBV19, the J call TRBJ2-3; D may be TRBD2 (6 bases). The CDR3 extends over 13 amino acids. Germline V gene lookup returns CDR1 LNHDA and CDR2 SQIVND (reference sequence). Trimming shortened V by 5 bases and J by 5 bases, and 11 bases separated the two germline ends. CDR3 sequence: CASSLASKDTQYF. The DNA of the CDR3 is TGTGCCAGTAGTCTAGCGAGTAAAGATACGCAGTATTTT.

CDR3: CASSMTGNFNGYTF. The CDR3 DNA sequence: TGTGCCAGCAGTATGACAGGGAATTTCAATGGCTACACCTTC. The chain combines TRBV27 with TRBJ1-2; 7 positions agree with TRBD1. V was pared by 5 bases and J by 6 bases, with 9 bases of the junction left unmatched. Germline values: CDR1 MNHEY, CDR2 SMNVEV (reference sequence). The CDR3 consists of 14 residues.

The chain is built from TRBV28 and TRBJ1-2; 9 nucleotides agree with TRBD1. Germline V gene data show CDR1 as MDHEN and CDR2 as SYDVKM. With 4 bases clipped from V and 4 bases from J, the junction kept 4 bases outside the gene matches. The CDR3 runs to 14 residues. CDR3 coding DNA: TGTGCCAGCAGTTCCCGGGACAGGGTCTATGGCTACACCTTC. Translation gives CASSSRDRVYGYTF.

The CDR3 DNA reads TGTGCCAGCATATTCGGTTTCTACGAGCAGTACTTC. Its translation: CASIFGFYEQYF. This rearrangement joins TRBV6-4 to TRBJ2-7, with D uncertain. V dropped 7 bases and J dropped 3 bases, with 10 bases sitting between them. The CDR3 is 12 residues long. CDR1 and CDR2 from the germline V gene are MRHNA and SNTAGT.

This sequence joins TRBV4-3 and TRBJ2-7, with TRBD2 matching over 15 bases. This CDR3 is built from 16 residues. V lost 1 base to trimming and J lost 2 bases; unmatched junction nucleotides: 0. Germline V CDR1 and CDR2: LGHNA, YSLEER. The CDR3 DNA sequence: TGCGCCAGCAGCCAAGGGACTAGCGGGAGGGCCTACGAGCAGTACTTC. It is translated as CASSQGTSGRAYEQYF.

This chain connects TRBV19 to TRBJ2-6; 7 positions agree with TRBD1. CDR3 length: 20 residues. V gave up 0 bases and J gave up 0 bases; unmatched junction bases: 11. CDR1 is LNHDA and CDR2 is SQIVND in the germline V gene (reference sequence). The CDR3 DNA reads TGTGCCAGTAGTATAGAGACAGGGCGTATTCAAGCCTCTGGGGCCAACGTCCTGACTTTC. The encoded protein is CASSIETGRIQASGANVLTF.

This chain links TRBV7-6 with TRBJ2-3; 9 bases agree with TRBD2. This CDR3 has 16 residues. Germline V gene lookup returns CDR1 SGHVS and CDR2 FNYEAQ. V lost 1 base to trimming and J lost 6 bases; unmatched junction nucleotides: 8. In nucleotides, the CDR3 is TGTGCCAGCAGCTTAGAGGGCGGGAGGGCCTCGGATACGCAGTATTTT. It translates to CASSLEGGRASDTQYF.